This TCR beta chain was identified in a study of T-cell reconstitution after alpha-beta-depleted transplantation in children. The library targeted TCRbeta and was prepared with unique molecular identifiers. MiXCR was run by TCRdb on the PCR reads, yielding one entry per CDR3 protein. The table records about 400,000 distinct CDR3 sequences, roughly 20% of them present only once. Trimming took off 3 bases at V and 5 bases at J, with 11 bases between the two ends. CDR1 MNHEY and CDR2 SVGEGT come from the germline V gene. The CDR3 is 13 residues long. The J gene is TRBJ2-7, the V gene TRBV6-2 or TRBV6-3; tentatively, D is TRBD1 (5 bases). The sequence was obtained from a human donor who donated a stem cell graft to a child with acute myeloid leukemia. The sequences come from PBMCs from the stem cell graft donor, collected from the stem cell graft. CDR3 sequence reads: CASSYRTGNEQYF. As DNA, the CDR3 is TGTGCCAGCAGTTATCGCACAGGTAACGAGCAGTACTTC.